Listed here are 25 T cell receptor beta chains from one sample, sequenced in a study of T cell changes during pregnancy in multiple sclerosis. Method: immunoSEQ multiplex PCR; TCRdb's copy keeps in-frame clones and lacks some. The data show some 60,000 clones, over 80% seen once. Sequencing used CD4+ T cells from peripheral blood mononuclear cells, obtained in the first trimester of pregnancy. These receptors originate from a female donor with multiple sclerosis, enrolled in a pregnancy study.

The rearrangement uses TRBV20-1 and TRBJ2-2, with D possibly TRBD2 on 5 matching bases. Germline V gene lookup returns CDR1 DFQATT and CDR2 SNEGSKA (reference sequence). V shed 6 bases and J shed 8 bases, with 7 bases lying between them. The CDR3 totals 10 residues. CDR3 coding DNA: TGCAGTGCCTGGAGGGGGGAGCTGTTTTTT. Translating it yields CSAWRGELFF.

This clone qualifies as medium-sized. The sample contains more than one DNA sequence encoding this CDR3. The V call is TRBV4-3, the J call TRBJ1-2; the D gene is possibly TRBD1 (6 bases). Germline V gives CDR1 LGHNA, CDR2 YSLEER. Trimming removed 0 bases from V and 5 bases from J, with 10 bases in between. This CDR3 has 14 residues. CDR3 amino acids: CASSQEGARYGYTF. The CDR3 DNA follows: TGCGCCAGCAGCCAAGAGGGGGCGAGGTATGGCTACACCTTC.

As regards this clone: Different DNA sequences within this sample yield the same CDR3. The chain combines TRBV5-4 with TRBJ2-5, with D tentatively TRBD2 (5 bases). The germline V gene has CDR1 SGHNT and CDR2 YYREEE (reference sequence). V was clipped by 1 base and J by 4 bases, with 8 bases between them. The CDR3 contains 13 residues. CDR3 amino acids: CASSLRGGETQYF. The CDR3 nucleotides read TGTGCCAGCAGCTTGCGGGGTGGAGAGACCCAGTACTTC.

The CDR3, as DNA: TGTGCCAGCAGTACCCTAAACAATGAGCAGTTCTTC. Amino acids: CASSTLNNEQFF. The chain carries TRBV5-5 and TRBJ2-1, with no clear D. Germline loops: CDR1 SGHKS, CDR2 YYEKEE (reference sequence). V shed 5 bases and J shed 5 bases, with 8 bases lying between them. CDR3 length: 12 amino acids.

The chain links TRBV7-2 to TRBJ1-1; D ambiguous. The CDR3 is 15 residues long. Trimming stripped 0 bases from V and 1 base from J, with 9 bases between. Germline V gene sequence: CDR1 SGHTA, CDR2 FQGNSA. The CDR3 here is CASSLAMGGNTEAFF. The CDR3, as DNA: TGTGCCAGCAGCTTAGCTATGGGAGGGAACACTGAAGCTTTCTTT.

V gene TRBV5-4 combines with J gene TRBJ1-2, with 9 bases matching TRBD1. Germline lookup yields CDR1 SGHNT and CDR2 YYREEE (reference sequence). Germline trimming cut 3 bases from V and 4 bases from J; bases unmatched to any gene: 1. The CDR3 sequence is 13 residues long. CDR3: CASSSGQGYGYTF. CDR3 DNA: TGTGCCAGCAGCTCGGGACAGGGCTATGGCTACACCTTC. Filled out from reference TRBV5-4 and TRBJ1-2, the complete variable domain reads ETGVTQSPTHLIKTRGQQVTLRCSSQSGHNTVSWYQQALGQGPQFIFQYYREEENGRGNFPPRFSGLQFPNYSSELNVNALELDDSALYLCASSSGQGYGYTFGSGTRLTVV.

The chain's CDR3 is CASSFLLGQGKNIQYF. The CDR3 DNA reads TGTGCCAGCAGCTTTTTATTAGGGCAGGGAAAAAACATTCAGTACTTC. This chain uses TRBV5-6 with TRBJ2-4; D perhaps matches TRBD1 (5 bases). V dropped 2 bases and J dropped 4 bases, with 16 bases sitting between them. The CDR3 length is 16 residues. Per the germline V gene, CDR1 is SGHDT and CDR2 is YYEEEE. The full variable domain, in which reference TRBV5-6 and TRBJ2-4 provide the parts outside the CDR3, is DAGVTQSPTHLIKTRGQQVTLRCSPKSGHDTVSWYQQALGQGPQFIFQYYEEEERQRGNFPDRFSGHQFPNYSSELNVNALLLGDSALYLCASSFLLGQGKNIQYFGAGTRLSVL.

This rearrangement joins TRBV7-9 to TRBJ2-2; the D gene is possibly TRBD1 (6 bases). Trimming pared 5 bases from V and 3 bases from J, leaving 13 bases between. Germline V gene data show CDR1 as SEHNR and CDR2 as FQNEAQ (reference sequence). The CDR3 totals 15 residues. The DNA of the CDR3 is TGTGCCAGCAGCCCAGGGGTGAGGGACACCGGGGAGCTGTTTTTT. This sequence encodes CASSPGVRDTGELFF. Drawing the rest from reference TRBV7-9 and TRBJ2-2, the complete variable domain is DTGVSQNPRHKITKRGQNVTFRCDPISEHNRLYWYRQTLGQGPEFLTYFQNEAQLEKSRLLSDRFSAERPKGSFSTLEIQRTEQGDSAMYLCASSPGVRDTGELFFGEGSRLTVL.

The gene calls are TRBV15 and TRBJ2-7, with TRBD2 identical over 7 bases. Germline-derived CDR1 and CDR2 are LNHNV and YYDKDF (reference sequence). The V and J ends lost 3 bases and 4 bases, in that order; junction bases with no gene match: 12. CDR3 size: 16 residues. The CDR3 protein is CATSRGTLQRGYEQYF. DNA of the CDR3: TGTGCCACCAGCAGGGGCACTCTACAGCGGGGATACGAGCAGTACTTC. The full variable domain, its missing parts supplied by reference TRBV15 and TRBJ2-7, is DAMVIQNPRYQVTQFGKPVTLSCSQTLNHNVMYWYQQKSSQAPKLLFHYYDKDFNNEADTPDNFQSRRPNTSFCFLDIRSPGLGDTAMYLCATSRGTLQRGYEQYFGPGTRLTVT.

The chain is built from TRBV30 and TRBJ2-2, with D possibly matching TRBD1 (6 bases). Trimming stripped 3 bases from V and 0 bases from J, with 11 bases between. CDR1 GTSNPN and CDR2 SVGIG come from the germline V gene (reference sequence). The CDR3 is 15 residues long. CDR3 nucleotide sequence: TGTGCCTGGAGGGTAGAGGGGGCGAACACCGGGGAGCTGTTTTTT. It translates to CAWRVEGANTGELFF.

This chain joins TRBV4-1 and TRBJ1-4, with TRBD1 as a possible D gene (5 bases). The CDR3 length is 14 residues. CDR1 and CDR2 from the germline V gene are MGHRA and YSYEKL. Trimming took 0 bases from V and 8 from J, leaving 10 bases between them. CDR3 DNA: TGCGCCAGCAGCCAAGAGGGGCTTGGCGAAAAACTGTTTTTT. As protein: CASSQEGLGEKLFF.

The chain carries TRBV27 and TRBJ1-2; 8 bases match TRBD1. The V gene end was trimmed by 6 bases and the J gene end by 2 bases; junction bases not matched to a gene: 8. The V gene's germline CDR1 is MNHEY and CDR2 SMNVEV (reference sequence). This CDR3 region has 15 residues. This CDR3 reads CASSIGQGGNYGYTF. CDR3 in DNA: TGTGCCAGCAGCATCGGACAGGGCGGGAACTATGGCTACACCTTC.

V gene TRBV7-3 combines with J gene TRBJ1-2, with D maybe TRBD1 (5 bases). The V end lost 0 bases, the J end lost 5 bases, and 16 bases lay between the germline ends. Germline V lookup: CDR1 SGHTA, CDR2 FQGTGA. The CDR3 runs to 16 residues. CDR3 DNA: TGTGCCAGCAGCTTAACGGGGTCTGGACAACTTTATGGCTACACCTTC. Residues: CASSLTGSGQLYGYTF.

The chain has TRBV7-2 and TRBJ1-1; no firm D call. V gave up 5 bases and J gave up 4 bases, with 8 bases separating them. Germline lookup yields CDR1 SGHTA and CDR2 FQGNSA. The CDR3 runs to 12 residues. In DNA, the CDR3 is TGTGCCAGCAGCCCCAGGTCCACTGAAGCTTTCTTT. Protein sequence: CASSPRSTEAFF. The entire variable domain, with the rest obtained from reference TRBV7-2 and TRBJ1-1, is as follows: GAGVSQSPSNKVTEKGKDVELRCDPISGHTALYWYRQSLGQGLEFLIYFQGNSAPDKSGLPSDRFSAERTGGSVSTLTIQRTQQEDSAVYLCASSPRSTEAFFGQGTRLTVV.

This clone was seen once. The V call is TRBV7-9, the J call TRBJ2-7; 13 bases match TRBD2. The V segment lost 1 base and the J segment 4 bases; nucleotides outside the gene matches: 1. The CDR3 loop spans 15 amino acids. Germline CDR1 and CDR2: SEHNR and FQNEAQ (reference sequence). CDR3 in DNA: TGTGCCAGCAGCTTAGGGGGACTAGCGGGGTACGAGCAGTACTTC. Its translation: CASSLGGLAGYEQYF.

Here the CDR3 reads CASSSMTGNTEAFF. DNA of the CDR3: TGTGCCAGCAGTTCGATGACAGGAAACACTGAAGCTTTCTTT. This sequence joins TRBV6-5 and TRBJ1-1; D may be TRBD1 (6 bases). The CDR3 totals 14 residues. Between the trimmed V and J ends, which lost 4 bases and 2 bases, there was a span of 11 bases. The germline V gene has CDR1 MNHEY and CDR2 SVGAGI.

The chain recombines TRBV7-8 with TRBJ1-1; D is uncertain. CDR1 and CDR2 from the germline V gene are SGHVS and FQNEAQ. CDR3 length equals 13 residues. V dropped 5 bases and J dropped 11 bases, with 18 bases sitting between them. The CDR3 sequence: CASSPSGSRGAFF. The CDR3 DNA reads TGTGCCAGCAGCCCTAGCGGGAGTCGCGGGGCTTTCTTT. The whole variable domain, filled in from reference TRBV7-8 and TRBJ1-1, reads GAGVSQSPRYKVAKRGQDVALRCDPISGHVSLFWYQQALGQGPEFLTYFQNEAQLDKSGLPSDRFFAERPEGSVSTLKIQRTQQEDSAVYLCASSPSGSRGAFFGQGTRLTVV.

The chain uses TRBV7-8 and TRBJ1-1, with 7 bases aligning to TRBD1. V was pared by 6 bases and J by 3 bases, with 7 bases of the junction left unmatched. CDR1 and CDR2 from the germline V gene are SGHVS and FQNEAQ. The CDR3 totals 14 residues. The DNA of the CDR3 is TGTGCCAGCAGACGACAGGGCTGGGACACTGAAGCTTTCTTT. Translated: CASRRQGWDTEAFF. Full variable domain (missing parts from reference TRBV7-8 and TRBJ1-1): GAGVSQSPRYKVAKRGQDVALRCDPISGHVSLFWYQQALGQGPEFLTYFQNEAQLDKSGLPSDRFFAERPEGSVSTLKIQRTQQEDSAVYLCASRRQGWDTEAFFGQGTRLTVV.

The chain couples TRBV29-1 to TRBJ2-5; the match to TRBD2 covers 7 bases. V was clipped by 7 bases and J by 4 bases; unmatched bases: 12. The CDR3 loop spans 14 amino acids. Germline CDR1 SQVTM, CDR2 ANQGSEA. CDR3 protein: CSAEGGRLGETQYF. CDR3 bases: TGCAGCGCAGAGGGAGGGCGGTTAGGAGAGACCCAGTACTTC.

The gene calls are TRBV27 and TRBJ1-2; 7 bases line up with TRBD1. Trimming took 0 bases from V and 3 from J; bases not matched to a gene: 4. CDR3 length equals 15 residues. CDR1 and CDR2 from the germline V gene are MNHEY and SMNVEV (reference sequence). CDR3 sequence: CASSLSQGGHYGYTF. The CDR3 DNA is TGTGCCAGCAGTTTATCTCAAGGGGGCCACTATGGCTACACCTTC.

CDR3: CASSLAGTSGEQFF. The CDR3 region has the DNA TGTGCCAGCAGCTTGGCCGGGACATCCGGTGAGCAGTTCTTC. The chain links TRBV5-6 to TRBJ2-1; D is possibly TRBD1 (6 bases). Trimming removed 0 bases at V and 9 bases at J, with 13 bases between. The CDR3 sequence is 14 residues long. Germline CDR1 SGHDT, CDR2 YYEEEE.

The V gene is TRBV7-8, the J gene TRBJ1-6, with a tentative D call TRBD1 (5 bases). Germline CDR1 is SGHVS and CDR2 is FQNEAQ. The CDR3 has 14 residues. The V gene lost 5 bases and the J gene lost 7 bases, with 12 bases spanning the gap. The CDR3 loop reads CASSLDSPNSPLHF. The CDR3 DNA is TGTGCCAGCAGCCTAGACAGCCCCAATTCACCCCTCCACTTT.

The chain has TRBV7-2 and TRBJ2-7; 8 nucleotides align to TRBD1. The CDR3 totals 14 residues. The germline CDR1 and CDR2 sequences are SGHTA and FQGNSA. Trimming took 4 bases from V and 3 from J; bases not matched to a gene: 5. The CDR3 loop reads CASSSGQGVYEQYF. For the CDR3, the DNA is TGTGCCAGCAGCTCAGGACAGGGTGTCTACGAGCAGTACTTC.

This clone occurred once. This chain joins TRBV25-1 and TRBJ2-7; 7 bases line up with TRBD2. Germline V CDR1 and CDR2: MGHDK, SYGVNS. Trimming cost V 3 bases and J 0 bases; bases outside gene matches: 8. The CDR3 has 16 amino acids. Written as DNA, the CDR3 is TGTGCCAGCAGTGAGTGGGGGGGAGTAGGCTCCTACGAGCAGTACTTC. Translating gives CASSEWGGVGSYEQYF.

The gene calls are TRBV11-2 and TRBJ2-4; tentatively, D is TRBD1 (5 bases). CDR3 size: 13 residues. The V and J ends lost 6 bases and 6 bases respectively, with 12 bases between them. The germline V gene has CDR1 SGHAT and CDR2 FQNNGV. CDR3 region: CASRLTAANIQYF. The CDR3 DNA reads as TGTGCCAGCAGGCTGACAGCAGCAAACATTCAGTACTTC.